This T cell receptor (beta chain) was sequenced for a study of shared clonotypes between healthy human individuals. Overall study findings and caveats: Among several donors, around 5% of naive CD4 clonotypes were found in common.

Data came from immunoSEQ multiplex PCR; TCRdb stores just in-frame clones and leaves some out. The table lists roughly 650,000 clones, approximately 97% of them singletons. This CDR3 region has 13 residues. V trimming: 6 bases; J trimming: 1 base; junction bases outside the gene matches: 2. Germline-derived CDR1 and CDR2 are LNHDA and SQIVND (reference sequence). As regards this clone: Antigen: not known. Distinct nucleotide sequences in the sample also encode this CDR3.

There were only Caucasian adults among the donors, and all lived in Nashville, Tennessee. V is TRBV19 and J is TRBJ2-7, with 8 bases fitting TRBD1. The sequence came from a woman in her twenties or thirties in good health. Sequenced: naive CD4+ T cells sorted from blood. Subset given: CD45RA+ positively selected. The CDR3 reads CASRGDRSYEQYF. The CDR3 DNA sequence: TGTGCCAGTAGGGGGGACAGGTCCTACGAGCAGTACTTC. Complete variable domain (other parts from reference TRBV19 and TRBJ2-7): DGGITQSPKYLFRKEGQNVTLSCEQNLNHDAMYWYRQDPGQGLRLIYYSQIVNDFQKGDIAEGYSVSREKKESFPLTVTSAQKNPTAFYLCASRGDRSYEQYFGPGTRLTVT.